This TCR beta chain derives from a study of T cell clonotyping in hematopoietic cell transplantation. Study observations and caveats: Higher Inverse Simpson Index values in graft donor and pretransplant recipient predicted broader posttransplant TCR diversity. Few recipient clonotypes overlapped donors; over 95% were de novo at given depth.

Profiling relied on immunoSEQ multiplex PCR, and the TCRdb table lists in-frame clones only, not all of them. The repertoire holds about 15,000 clones, approximately 85% seen once, with 3.5% to 4.5% in the top ten. V was cut by 0 bases and J by 0 bases, with 14 bases left in between. The V gene's germline CDR1 is LGHNA and CDR2 YSLEER. This CDR3 has 18 amino acids. In the case of this clone: No antigen is known for it.

What was sequenced was peripheral blood mononuclear cells. This clonotype was obtained from a woman aged 40 to 55 in good health. Some clones in this sample may be carry-over from other donors' samples. The chain employs TRBV4-3 and TRBJ1-4; TRBD1 is a possible D gene (5 bases). The CDR3 here is CASSQEISRGATNEKLFF. CDR3 coding DNA: TGCGCCAGCAGCCAAGAAATCAGCCGGGGCGCAACTAATGAAAAACTGTTTTTT.